These 15 T cell receptor beta chains originate from one sample sequenced in a study of technical replicates of blood from several donors listed by TCRdb under 2017. Library method: the immunoSEQ multiplex PCR assay. As stored in TCRdb, this immuneACCESS dataset retains in-frame rearrangements with V and J assigned. A fraction of the clones does not appear; measured against another copy, unresolved V genes explain less than half of the discrepancy, and the remainder lacks a known reason. The sample has 80,000 to 100,000 clones on record, roughly 96% of them singletons. Less than 0.45% of the sample belongs to the ten largest clones. The material sequenced was T cells isolated from PBMCs. The receptors derive from a human donor in good health.

V usage is TRBV2 and J usage is TRBJ1-2, with 12 bases identical to TRBD1. CDR1 and CDR2 (germline): SNHLY, FYNNEI. The CDR3 consists of 15 residues. With V trimmed by 6 bases and J by 3 bases, 5 bases remained unmatched. The CDR3 DNA is TGTGCCAGCAGGGGACAGGGGGCGCCCCACTATGGCTACACCTTC. Translation gives CASRGQGAPHYGYTF.

The V and J genes are TRBV28 and TRBJ2-4; possible D gene TRBD1, 6 bases. Germline V gene data show CDR1 as MDHEN and CDR2 as SYDVKM. Trimming shortened V by 6 bases and J by 0 bases, and 18 bases separated the two germline ends. The CDR3 spans 17 residues. The CDR3 nucleotides read TGTGCCAGCAGCCCCACAGGGCCTCCCTTAGCCAAAAACATTCAGTACTTC. Encoded protein: CASSPTGPPLAKNIQYF.

This rearrangement joins TRBV10-3 to TRBJ1-1, with TRBD1 matching 7 bases. Per germline, CDR1 ENHRY and CDR2 SYGVKD. CDR3 length equals 16 residues. Trimming cost V 4 bases and J 0 bases; bases outside gene matches: 8. CDR3 region: CAISVGRGNMNTEAFF. DNA of the CDR3: TGTGCCATCAGTGTAGGCAGGGGGAATATGAACACTGAAGCTTTCTTT.

This chain uses TRBV7-3 with TRBJ2-7; 13 positions agree with TRBD2. Trimming cost V 3 bases and J 11 bases; bases outside gene matches: 7. This CDR3 contains 14 residues. The germline gives CDR1 SGHTA, CDR2 FQGTGA. CDR3 loop: CASSFSGTSGDKYF. DNA of the CDR3: TGTGCCAGCAGCTTTTCCGGGACTAGCGGGGATAAGTACTTC.

The chain is built from TRBV27 and TRBJ1-1, with unresolved D. Germline V CDR1 and CDR2: MNHEY, SMNVEV (reference sequence). CDR3 length equals 16 residues. Trimming shortened V by 3 bases and J by 4 bases, and 18 bases separated the two germline ends. CDR3: CASSFSQGEAATEAFF. In DNA form, the CDR3 reads TGTGCCAGCAGTTTTTCCCAAGGAGAGGCCGCCACTGAAGCTTTCTTT.

This clone was seen just once. The rearrangement joins TRBV30 to TRBJ1-3; unclear D gene. CDR3 length equals 13 residues. V was pared by 4 bases and J by 4 bases, with 11 bases between. Germline values: CDR1 GTSNPN, CDR2 SVGIG (reference sequence). The CDR3 bases are TGTGCCTGGAAGCGCATGGCCGGAAACACCATATATTTT. It is translated as CAWKRMAGNTIYF.

This clone has a single count. The rearrangement joins TRBV5-5 to TRBJ1-1; TRBD1 aligns across 7 bases. Germline V gene sequence: CDR1 SGHKS, CDR2 YYEKEE (reference sequence). There are 14 residues in the CDR3. V dropped 6 bases and J dropped 5; count of bases not matched to a gene: 10. The CDR3 sequence: CASTYSQQGTEAFF. CDR3 DNA: TGTGCCAGCACCTATTCACAACAGGGGACTGAAGCTTTCTTT.

This chain connects TRBV12-5 to TRBJ1-5, with D perhaps matching TRBD1 (6 bases). V was shortened by 1 base and J by 7 bases, with 8 bases between the two germline ends. From germline, CDR1 is LGHNT and CDR2 FRNRAP. The CDR3 loop spans 13 amino acids. Here the CDR3 reads CASGLGGHQPQHF. The CDR3 DNA follows: TGTGCTAGTGGTTTGGGGGGGCACCAGCCCCAGCATTTT.

The gene calls are TRBV7-3 and TRBJ2-6; 10 bases match TRBD1. There are 18 residues in the CDR3. In germline, CDR1 is SGHTA, CDR2 FQGTGA. With 2 bases clipped from V and 0 bases from J, the junction kept 4 bases outside the gene matches. CDR3 residues: CASSLRDRGVSGANVLTF. CDR3 in DNA: TGTGCCAGCAGCTTACGGGACAGGGGTGTCTCTGGGGCCAACGTCCTGACTTTC.

The J gene is TRBJ2-7, the V gene TRBV19; TRBD2 matches at 10 bases. The CDR3 is made up of 14 amino acids. CDR1 is LNHDA, CDR2 SQIVND, per germline (reference sequence). Trimming cost V 3 bases and J 2 bases; bases outside gene matches: 1. The CDR3 nucleotides read TGTGCCAGTAGTATTACTAGCGGGGCCTACGAGCAGTACTTC. Translated: CASSITSGAYEQYF.

V usage is TRBV6-5 and J usage is TRBJ2-7, with 7 bases matching TRBD1. This CDR3 spans 16 amino acids. The germline V gene encodes CDR1 MNHEY and CDR2 SVGAGI. The V and J ends lost 2 bases and 5 bases, in that order; junction bases with no gene match: 12. In DNA, the CDR3 is TGTGCCAGCAGTTACGGTTCTGAGGGGGCGGCCGACGAGCAGTACTTC. Encoded protein: CASSYGSEGAADEQYF.

CDR3 nucleotide sequence: TGTGCCAGCAGTTTACCCGGGACTGTAACCTCTGGGGCCAACGTCCTGACTTTC. Translation gives CASSLPGTVTSGANVLTF. V gene TRBV28 combines with J gene TRBJ2-6; D perhaps matches TRBD2 (6 bases). V shed 2 bases and J shed 0 bases, with 14 bases lying between them. Germline CDR1 reads MDHEN; CDR2 reads SYDVKM. The CDR3 contains 18 residues.

The chain joins TRBV13 to TRBJ2-7; 10 bases are a match to TRBD2. Trimming at V came to 3 bases and at J to 3 bases, leaving 5 bases not matched to a gene. The CDR3 contains 15 residues. CDR1 and CDR2 from the germline V gene are PRHDT and FYEKMQ (reference sequence). The CDR3 protein is CASSFLAGVGYEQYF. CDR3 nucleotides: TGTGCCAGCAGCTTCCTAGCGGGAGTGGGCTACGAGCAGTACTTC. The full variable domain, its missing parts supplied by reference TRBV13 and TRBJ2-7, is AAGVIQSPRHLIKEKRETATLKCYPIPRHDTVYWYQQGPGQDPQFLISFYEKMQSDKGSIPDRFSAQQFSDYHSELNMSSLELGDSALYFCASSFLAGVGYEQYFGPGTRLTVT.

This clone has a handful of counts. The chain links TRBV19 to TRBJ1-5, with 9 bases matching TRBD1. Germline V gene data show CDR1 as LNHDA and CDR2 as SQIVND (reference sequence). J lost 6 bases, V lost 7 bases, and 4 bases had no gene match. The CDR3 is 13 residues long. In DNA, the CDR3 is TGTGCCAGTAAGGGACAGGGAGGTCAGCCCCAGCATTTT. Translating it yields CASKGQGGQPQHF.

The chain recombines TRBV27 with TRBJ2-7; D might be TRBD1 (5 bases). The CDR3 covers 13 residues. CDR1 and CDR2 from the germline V gene are MNHEY and SMNVEV (reference sequence). The V end was cut by 2 bases, the J end by 3 bases, with 8 bases between. The CDR3 loop is CASSLAQGYEQYF. The CDR3 DNA follows: TGTGCCAGCAGTTTAGCGCAGGGCTACGAGCAGTACTTC.